This T cell receptor beta chain was sequenced during a study of type 1 regulatory T cells. Overall study context: This in vitro CD4 product, T-allo10, is enriched for Tr1 cells and alloantigen-specific. Points from the study as a whole: Tr1 cells had a more restricted TCR repertoire than non-Tr1 cells.

TCRdb analysed the reads with MiXCR anew, one entry per CDR3 protein. The data contain 60,000 to 75,000 distinct CDR3 sequences, around 21% of them seen just once; the ten biggest clones take up 8% to 9%. Germline lookup yields CDR1 LNHNV and CDR2 YYDKDF (reference sequence). This CDR3 spans 13 amino acids. Between the trimmed V and J ends, which lost 6 bases and 4 bases, there was a span of 12 bases. By share, this clonotype ranks as medium-sized. Its antigen is not known. The sequence came from a human donor in good health. The genes are TRBV15 and TRBJ1-1; no definite D call. The specimen was cultured type 1 regulatory T (Tr1) cells, either the whole culture or a sorted fraction (not recorded which). The CDR3 DNA is TGTGCCACCAGAGCGGCGGGTGGCACTGAAGCTTTCTTT. Amino acid sequence: CATRAAGGTEAFF. Based on the CDR3 plus reference TRBV15 and TRBJ1-1, the full variable domain is DAMVIQNPRYQVTQFGKPVTLSCSQTLNHNVMYWYQQKSSQAPKLLFHYYDKDFNNEADTPDNFQSRRPNTSFCFLDIRSPGLGDTAMYLCATRAAGGTEAFFGQGTRLTVV.